Listed below are T cell receptor beta chains from one sample, sequenced in a study of T cell changes during pregnancy in multiple sclerosis. Assay: immunoSEQ multiplex PCR; the TCRdb copy retains only in-frame clones and omits some. The sample comprises about 67,000 clones, roughly nine tenths of which are singletons, and almost 1.5% rests with the top ten. The sample in question was peripheral blood, obtained in the second trimester of pregnancy. The source of these receptors is a female donor with multiple sclerosis, enrolled in a pregnancy study. CDR3s leave out the opening cysteine and the closing phenylalanine or tryptophan. The order of the fields is J gene, V gene, CDR3 protein.

TRBJ1-1	TRBV11-1	ASSSALGQGTEAF
TRBJ1-1	TRBV2	ASSDGTEAF
TRBJ1-2	TRBV6-4	ASREGADGYGYT
TRBJ2-7	TRBV7-9	ASSPQGGRETYEQY
TRBJ1-2	TRBV6-5	ASSYRGQGVYGYT
TRBJ2-7	TRBV11-2	ASSLSEWNSHEQY
TRBJ2-7	TRBV27	ASSGRDRTYEQY
TRBJ1-3	TRBV9	ASSVGSAGVWDTIY
TRBJ1-4	TRBV9	ASSGEGASATNEKLF
TRBJ2-7	TRBV6-5	ASSYGTGGKGEQY
TRBJ2-5	TRBV5-6	ASSWTGRGETQY
TRBJ2-7	TRBV4-2	ASSQGAGDTPHEQY
TRBJ1-1	TRBV6-1	ASSRRNTEAF
TRBJ1-4	TRBV15	ATSRDGTVFEKLF
TRBJ2-3	TRBV6-1	ASSEGSGGSADTQY
TRBJ1-3	TRBV5-1	ASSQYWTGSSGNTIY
TRBJ2-7	TRBV6-6	ASSYGGPGMGQY
TRBJ1-2	TRBV6-5	ASAIGQGGGYT
TRBJ2-6	TRBV27	ASLDLAGFSSGANVLT
TRBJ2-7	TRBV19	ASSMVYSHYEQY
TRBJ1-4	TRBV5-8	ASSLVRDRVRSGEKLF
TRBJ2-7	TRBV27	ASSLGTGHFREQY
TRBJ1-1	TRBV7-2	ASSVDRGRAEAF
TRBJ2-1	TRBV7-2	ASSLARASNEQF